This passage covers 30 T cell receptor beta chains from one sample sequenced in a study of blood T cell repertoires in COVID-19. Profiled with immunoSEQ multiplex PCR; TCRdb holds only in-frame clones, not every one. Counted here are tens of thousands of clones, approximately 83% occurring once; the ten biggest clones make up 2.5%. Sequenced sample: peripheral blood. These receptors came from a man aged 80 or over with active or convalescent COVID-19.

J is TRBJ1-3 and V is TRBV27; perhaps TRBD1 as D (5 bases). This CDR3 contains 15 residues. The V end was cut by 8 bases, the J end by 0 bases, with 14 bases between. Per germline, CDR1 MNHEY and CDR2 SMNVEV (reference sequence). The CDR3 spells CASGDSSLSGNTIYF. Written as DNA, the CDR3 is TGTGCCAGCGGCGACAGCTCCCTCTCTGGAAACACCATATATTTT.

This chain joins TRBV5-1 and TRBJ2-3; D may be TRBD2 (5 bases). V lost 4 bases and J 5 bases, leaving 11 bases between the germline ends. The CDR3 length is 13 residues. CDR1 is SGHRS and CDR2 is YFSETQ in the germline V gene. CDR3 nucleotides: TGCGCCAGCAGCCAGGACTTTAGAGATACGCAGTATTTT. Translating it yields CASSQDFRDTQYF.

The J gene is TRBJ1-4, the V gene TRBV7-9, with 10 bases that match TRBD1. CDR3 length: 15 amino acids. V lost 5 bases, J lost 7 bases, and 7 bases stayed unmatched. Germline V gene lookup returns CDR1 SEHNR and CDR2 FQNEAQ (reference sequence). This CDR3 is CASSKRTGGVEKLFF. DNA of the CDR3: TGTGCCAGCAGCAAACGGACAGGGGGTGTTGAAAAACTGTTTTTT. The full variable domain, rest sourced from reference TRBV7-9 and TRBJ1-4, is DTGVSQNPRHKITKRGQNVTFRCDPISEHNRLYWYRQTLGQGPEFLTYFQNEAQLEKSRLLSDRFSAERPKGSFSTLEIQRTEQGDSAMYLCASSKRTGGVEKLFFGSGTQLSVL.

This chain connects TRBV19 to TRBJ1-5; a possible D gene is TRBD1 (6 bases). The V end was cut by 5 bases, the J end by 2 bases, with 16 bases between. Germline loops: CDR1 LNHDA, CDR2 SQIVND (reference sequence). This CDR3 spans 16 amino acids. CDR3 sequence reads: CASSAGPGGGNQPQHF. CDR3 nucleotides: TGTGCCAGTAGTGCAGGCCCTGGGGGCGGCAATCAGCCCCAGCATTTT.

This clone has just one count. The chain couples TRBV7-2 to TRBJ1-2, with D hard to call. V shed 1 base and J shed 2 bases, with 8 bases lying between them. The CDR3 contains 14 residues. Germline CDR1 and CDR2: SGHTA and FQGNSA. CDR3: CASSLDSQNYGYTF. CDR3 bases: TGTGCCAGCAGCTTAGATTCCCAGAACTATGGCTACACCTTC.

This chain connects TRBV11-2 to TRBJ1-1; no firm D call. Germline V gene sequence: CDR1 SGHAT, CDR2 FQNNGV. The CDR3 runs 14 residues. Trimming took off 3 bases at V and 4 bases at J, with 12 bases between the two ends. CDR3 region: CASSLLLATTEAFF. In DNA, the CDR3 is TGTGCCAGCAGCTTGTTGTTGGCAACCACTGAAGCTTTCTTT.

The chain couples TRBV6-5 to TRBJ1-2; D is ambiguous. The length of the CDR3 is 13 residues. Germline V gene lookup returns CDR1 MNHEY and CDR2 SVGAGI. Trimming took off 6 bases at V and 4 bases at J, with 12 bases between the two ends. CDR3 coding DNA: TGTGCCAGCAGGGACTTTTTGGCCTATGGCTACACCTTC. Residues: CASRDFLAYGYTF.

The chain is built from TRBV9 and TRBJ1-1; no clear D gene. This CDR3 is 13 amino acids long. The V gene's germline CDR1 is SGDLS and CDR2 YYNGEE. The ends were cut back, 4 bases at V and 2 bases at J, with 9 bases in the middle. This CDR3 reads CASSPGLNTEAFF. The CDR3 DNA sequence: TGTGCCAGCAGCCCCGGACTTAACACTGAAGCTTTCTTT.

This chain links TRBV15 with TRBJ1-6; TRBD1 might be the D (6 bases). V lost 5 bases, J lost 10 bases, and 15 bases lay in between. In germline, CDR1 is LNHNV, CDR2 YYDKDF (reference sequence). This CDR3 is built from 14 residues. For the CDR3, the DNA is TGTGCCACCAGCTCTGCAGGGGCTGGATCACCCCTCCACTTT. Encoded protein: CATSSAGAGSPLHF.

This chain uses TRBV5-6 with TRBJ2-7, with 7 bases that match TRBD1. The junction had 8 bases not matched to a gene; V was cut back by 10 bases and J by 13 bases. Germline V gene data show CDR1 as SGHDT and CDR2 as YYEEEE. The CDR3 runs to 9 residues. DNA for the CDR3: TGTGCCGCACCCGGGACAGAATACTTC. Translation: CAAPGTEYF.

V usage is TRBV6-2 or TRBV6-3 and J usage is TRBJ2-6; a possible D gene is TRBD1 (6 bases). The CDR3 sequence is 15 residues long. The germline V gene has CDR1 MNHEY and CDR2 SVGEGT. Trimming cost V 5 bases and J 2 bases, with 10 bases left between them. The CDR3, as DNA: TGTGCCAGCAGTAACAGGGATACTGGGGCCAACGTCCTGACTTTC. This gives the protein CASSNRDTGANVLTF.

The chain is built from TRBV28 and TRBJ2-5, with 8 bases aligning to TRBD1. Germline V gene lookup returns CDR1 MDHEN and CDR2 SYDVKM. Germline trimming cut 5 bases from V and 5 bases from J; bases unmatched to any gene: 7. The CDR3 extends over 14 amino acids. CDR3 nucleotide sequence: TGTGCCAGCAGTACCCGGACAGGGCTTGAGACCCAGTACTTC. Translated: CASSTRTGLETQYF.

V and J are TRBV5-1 and TRBJ1-2, with 8 bases identical to TRBD1. V lost 4 bases, J lost 8 bases, and 7 bases stayed unmatched. There are 13 residues in the CDR3. The germline V gene encodes CDR1 SGHRS and CDR2 YFSETQ. CDR3 coding DNA: TGCGCCAGCAGCCCCACGACAGGGGCAGGCTACACCTTC. This sequence encodes CASSPTTGAGYTF.

The rearrangement uses TRBV6-4 and TRBJ2-1; 8 bases line up with TRBD2. The ends lost 3 bases at V and 10 bases at J; junction bases unmatched: 8. Germline assignment: CDR1 MRHNA and CDR2 SNTAGT. The CDR3 extends over 14 amino acids. CDR3 nucleotides: TGTGCCAGCAGTGAAGGACTAGCCATAGGAGAGCAGTTCTTC. It specifies CASSEGLAIGEQFF.

The chain carries TRBV7-9 and TRBJ1-1; D gene ambiguous. The CDR3 has 14 residues. Trimming removed 1 base at V and 5 bases at J, with 11 bases between. Germline assignment: CDR1 SEHNR and CDR2 FQNEAQ (reference sequence). CDR3 in DNA: TGTGCCAGCAGCTTAGTCTCGGGGTTAACTGAAGCTTTCTTT. Translating it yields CASSLVSGLTEAFF.

The chain carries TRBV29-1 and TRBJ2-4, with TRBD1 identical over 7 bases. J was trimmed by 3 bases and V by 2 bases; bases with no gene match: 1. The CDR3 is 13 amino acids. Germline V gene lookup returns CDR1 SQVTM and CDR2 ANQGSEA. The CDR3 region has the DNA TGCAGCGTTGAAAGGACAGGCAAAAACATTCAGTACTTC. Encoded protein: CSVERTGKNIQYF. The full variable domain, completed using reference TRBV29-1 and TRBJ2-4, is SAVISQKPSRDICQRGTSLTIQCQVDSQVTMMFWYRQQPGQSLTLIATANQGSEATYESGFVIDKFPISRPNLTFSTLTVSNMSPEDSSIYLCSVERTGKNIQYFGAGTRLSVL.

The rearrangement uses TRBV5-4 and TRBJ1-1; D perhaps matches TRBD1 (6 bases). This CDR3 spans 15 amino acids. Trimming removed 4 bases at V and 4 bases at J, with 17 bases between. The germline gives CDR1 SGHNT, CDR2 YYREEE (reference sequence). DNA for the CDR3: TGTGCCAGCAGCCAAGGACAGACCAGTGGCACTGAAGCTTTCTTT. Protein product: CASSQGQTSGTEAFF.

The J gene is TRBJ1-2, the V gene TRBV5-4; 12 positions match TRBD1. The CDR3 sequence is 18 residues long. Germline CDR1 reads SGHNT; CDR2 reads YYREEE (reference sequence). The trim removed 0 bases at V and 5 bases at J, leaving 11 bases unmatched. CDR3 sequence: CASSLGRDRGRRSYGYTF. The CDR3 DNA sequence: TGTGCCAGCAGCTTGGGCCGGGACAGGGGGCGAAGGAGTTATGGCTACACCTTC.

The chain combines TRBV25-1 with TRBJ2-5, with 9 bases fitting TRBD1. This CDR3 spans 17 amino acids. Germline CDR1 reads MGHDK; CDR2 reads SYGVNS. The trim removed 5 bases at V and 5 bases at J, leaving 15 bases unmatched. The CDR3 protein is CASSPRTGTGIGETQYF. CDR3 bases: TGTGCCAGCAGTCCTAGGACCGGGACAGGGATTGGGGAGACCCAGTACTTC.

The chain couples TRBV2 to TRBJ2-7, with 9 bases lining up with TRBD1. There are 15 residues in the CDR3. After removal of 6 bases from V and 3 bases from J, the junction contained 9 bases not matched to a gene. CDR1 and CDR2 from the germline V gene are SNHLY and FYNNEI. The DNA of the CDR3 is TGTGCCAGCAGAGCCGGGACAGGGCCAAACTACGAGCAGTACTTC. It codes for CASRAGTGPNYEQYF.

This clone was detected once. This rearrangement joins TRBV14 to TRBJ2-5; unclear D gene. Germline V gives CDR1 SGHDN, CDR2 FVKESK. Trimming removed 1 base from V and 5 bases from J, with 11 bases in between. The CDR3 consists of 14 residues. The CDR3 DNA follows: TGTGCCAGCAGCCAAGTAGGAGTTTGGGAGACCCAGTACTTC. Translation: CASSQVGVWETQYF.

This clone was seen a few times. V usage is TRBV5-6 and J usage is TRBJ2-3, with a weak D call TRBD1 (5 bases). The CDR3 spans 16 residues. The V and J ends lost 0 bases and 2 bases respectively, with 13 bases between them. Germline CDR1 and CDR2: SGHDT and YYEEEE. The CDR3 spells CASSLVIRADTDTQYF. The DNA of the CDR3 is TGTGCCAGCAGCTTGGTCATCAGGGCGGACACAGATACGCAGTATTTT.

The CDR3 region has the DNA TGTGCCAGCAGTTTATGGTCCGGGGGCAATGAGCAGTTCTTC. Translated, it gives CASSLWSGGNEQFF. This sequence joins TRBV28 and TRBJ2-1, with TRBD2 as a possible D gene (6 bases). CDR1 and CDR2 (germline): MDHEN, SYDVKM. V dropped 0 bases and J dropped 6 bases, with 9 bases sitting between them. The CDR3 extends over 14 amino acids.

The chain links TRBV10-3 to TRBJ2-3, with D possibly TRBD1 on 5 matching bases. The CDR3 is 14 amino acids. The V gene lost 4 bases and the J gene lost 2 bases, with 10 bases spanning the gap. In germline, CDR1 is ENHRY, CDR2 SYGVKD. This chain's CDR3 is CAISGGGSTDTQYF. The CDR3 DNA reads as TGTGCCATCAGTGGGGGCGGATCCACAGATACGCAGTATTTT.

The rearrangement joins TRBV6-2 or TRBV6-3 to TRBJ2-7, with 9 positions matching TRBD1. With 4 bases clipped from V and 3 bases from J, the junction kept 7 bases outside the gene matches. The CDR3 runs to 15 residues. The germline V gene encodes CDR1 MNHEY and CDR2 SVGEGT. The CDR3 region is CASSSPGTGFYEQYF. The CDR3 DNA sequence: TGTGCCAGCAGTTCACCCGGGACAGGGTTCTACGAGCAGTACTTC.

The chain recombines TRBV10-2 with TRBJ1-6; no reliable D call. CDR1 is WSHSY and CDR2 is SAAADI in the germline V gene. Trimming shortened V by 0 bases and J by 9 bases, and 9 bases separated the two germline ends. The CDR3 is 14 residues long. The DNA for the CDR3 is TGCGCCAGCAGTGAGTCCCCACTTAGTTCACCCCTCCACTTT. Protein product: CASSESPLSSPLHF.

The chain combines TRBV2 with TRBJ1-5; D uncertain. This CDR3 contains 18 residues. Germline CDR1 SNHLY, CDR2 FYNNEI. V lost 4 bases and J lost 9, with 28 bases in between. CDR3 coding DNA: TGTGCCAGCAGTGGCGACACACACACACCGTTAAGCCAGCCGCCCCAGCATTTT. Amino acids: CASSGDTHTPLSQPPQHF.

The gene calls are TRBV28 and TRBJ1-1; D possibly corresponds to TRBD1 (5 bases). Per germline, CDR1 MDHEN and CDR2 SYDVKM. The CDR3 has 14 residues. Trimming cost V 6 bases and J 6 bases, with 17 bases left between them. The CDR3 DNA is TGTGCCAGCAGACTATTGGGGGGTAGGGCTGAAGCTTTCTTT. It yields the protein CASRLLGGRAEAFF. The full variable domain, rest sourced from reference TRBV28 and TRBJ1-1, is DVKVTQSSRYLVKRTGEKVFLECVQDMDHENMFWYRQDPGLGLRLIYFSYDVKMKEKGDIPEGYSVSREKKERFSLILESASTNQTSMYLCASRLLGGRAEAFFGQGTRLTVV.

V usage is TRBV4-1 and J usage is TRBJ2-5; D ambiguous. CDR3 length: 14 residues. Trimming took off 0 bases at V and 4 bases at J, with 9 bases between the two ends. Germline loops: CDR1 MGHRA, CDR2 YSYEKL. The CDR3, as DNA: TGCGCCAGCAGCCAAGACAAGAACTCAGAGACCCAGTACTTC. It translates to CASSQDKNSETQYF.

V is TRBV5-1 and J is TRBJ2-5; the match to TRBD2 covers 8 bases. The junction had 5 bases not matched to a gene; V was cut back by 3 bases and J by 1 base. The CDR3 length is 15 residues. Germline V gene data show CDR1 as SGHRS and CDR2 as YFSETQ. The DNA for the CDR3 is TGCGCCAGCAGCTCAGTTAGCGGGGCCCAAGAGACCCAGTACTTC. It specifies CASSSVSGAQETQYF.